This entry lists 5 T cell receptor beta chains sequenced from one sample in a study of T cells in Graves' hyperthyroidism and ophthalmopathy. Amplified regions were TCR beta CDR3 sequences from RNA transcripts. The HTBI primer set was used in a first-round RT-PCR of the TCR CDR3. From the multiplex PCR reads, TCRdb called clonotypes with MiXCR, one entry per CDR3 protein. Found here are approximately 330,000 distinct CDR3 sequences, roughly 15% of them singletons; the top ten hold 30% to 35%. The sample consisted of blood. These receptors originate from a woman in her forties with Graves' ophthalmopathy.

This clonotype was detected a few times. Given a much more abundant clone one base away, this may be a read error. The rearrangement uses TRBV2 and TRBJ2-7; no firm D call. Germline V gene lookup returns CDR1 SNHLY and CDR2 FYNNEI. The CDR3 is made up of 13 amino acids. The CDR3 coding sequence is TGTGCCAGCAGAAGGACGGCCTCCTGCGAGCAGTACTTC. This gives the protein CASRRTASCEQYF.

Notes on this clonotype: A much larger clone differs by one base, so this may be a read error. J is TRBJ2-7 and V is TRBV2, with D possibly matching TRBD2 (5 bases). The CDR3 loop spans 13 amino acids. Per the germline V gene, CDR1 is SNHLY and CDR2 is FYNNEI. Trimming removed 8 bases at V and 7 bases at J, with 18 bases between. The CDR3 region is CASGQDSTWEQYF. In nucleotides, the CDR3 is TGTGCCAGCGGCCAGGACTCTACTTGGGAGCAGTACTTC. Looking up the rest from reference TRBV2 and TRBJ2-7 gives the full variable domain: EPEVTQTPSHQVTQMGQEVILRCVPISNHLYFYWYRQILGQKVEFLVSFYNNEISEKSEIFDDQFSVERPDGSNFTLKIRSTKLEDSAMYFCASGQDSTWEQYFGPGTRLTVT.

There are many counts of this clonotype. The V gene is TRBV20-1, the J gene TRBJ1-5; 7 nucleotides agree with TRBD1. Per germline, CDR1 DFQATT and CDR2 SNEGSKA (reference sequence). The CDR3 length is 14 residues. The V gene end was trimmed by 5 bases and the J gene end by 5 bases; junction bases not matched to a gene: 9. CDR3: CSAARQGVDQPQHF. The CDR3 DNA reads TGCAGTGCTGCCAGACAGGGAGTGGATCAGCCCCAGCATTTT.

This clonotype was seen at least ten times. The rearrangement joins TRBV12-3 or TRBV12-4 to TRBJ1-2; TRBD1 might be the D (6 bases). The CDR3 consists of 16 residues. Trimming shortened V by 3 bases and J by 0 bases, and 14 bases separated the two germline ends. The CDR3 loop reads CASSLLSGAANYGYTF. As DNA, the CDR3 is TGTGCCAGCAGTTTGCTTTCAGGGGCCGCTAACTATGGCTACACCTTC.

The chain joins TRBV3-1 to TRBJ1-2; D might be TRBD1 (5 bases). This CDR3 has 14 residues. V lost 6 bases to trimming and J lost 2 bases, with 13 bases between them. Germline CDR1 LGHDT, CDR2 YNNKEL (reference sequence). The CDR3 bases are TGTGCCAGCAGTTGGGGCCGGGGAAACTATGGCTACACCTTC. Protein sequence: CASSWGRGNYGYTF.